This TCR beta chain was retrieved from a study of human T cells and chemical hapten exposure. Study outcomes and limitations: The formation of large CDR3 similarity clusters by expanded TCRs significantly exceeded that of controls.

TCRdb recomputed calls from the RACE reads with MiXCR, one row per CDR3 protein. The repertoire holds about 76,000 distinct CDR3 sequences, with 10% to 15% as singletons. This clonotype was seen many times. Its antigen is unidentified. The germline gives CDR1 PRHDT, CDR2 FYEKMQ (reference sequence). V dropped 5 bases and J dropped 8; count of bases not matched to a gene: 11. CDR3 length: 15 amino acids. Time point in this sample: patch test 3, about 24 weeks after DPC sensitization. The treatment was: therapeutic diphenylcyclopropenone sensitization with weekly scalp DPC. This TCR came from a woman aged 45-60 years with alopecia areata. Some clones in this sample may be carry-over from other donors' samples. The V call is TRBV13, the J call TRBJ2-1, with 8 bases that match TRBD1. Sequenced here: whole blood, sampled in connection with sensitization to the hapten diphenylcyclopropenone (DPC). The CDR3 loop is CASSTAGGAGHEQFF. In DNA form, the CDR3 reads TGTGCCAGCAGCACTGCAGGGGGCGCAGGCCATGAGCAGTTCTTC.